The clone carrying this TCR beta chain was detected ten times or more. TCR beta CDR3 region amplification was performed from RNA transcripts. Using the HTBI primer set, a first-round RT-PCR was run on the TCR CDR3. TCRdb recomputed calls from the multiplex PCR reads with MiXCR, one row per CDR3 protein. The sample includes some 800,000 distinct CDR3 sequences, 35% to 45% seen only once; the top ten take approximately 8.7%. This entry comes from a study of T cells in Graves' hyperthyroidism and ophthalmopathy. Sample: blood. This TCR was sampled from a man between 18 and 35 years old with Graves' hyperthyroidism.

The CDR3 bases are TGTGCCAGCAGCCCAGGACAGGGGGATAATTCACCCCTCCACTTT. Encoded protein: CASSPGQGDNSPLHF. The chain employs TRBV3-1 and TRBJ1-6, with 10 bases identical to TRBD1. Unmatched junction bases numbered 2, after V lost 4 bases and J lost 5 bases. The CDR3 runs 15 residues. Germline-derived CDR1 and CDR2 are LGHDT and YNNKEL (reference sequence). Supplemented by reference TRBV3-1 and TRBJ1-6, the full variable domain reads DTAVSQTPKYLVTQMGNDKSIKCEQNLGHDTMYWYKQDSKKFLKIMFSYNNKELIINETVPNRFSPKSPDKAHLNLHINSLELGDSAVYFCASSPGQGDNSPLHFGNGTRLTVT.